These 27 T cell receptor beta chains came from one sample sequenced in a study of shared clonotypes between healthy human individuals. TCRdb keeps only in-frame clones here, not all; method: immunoSEQ multiplex PCR. Here the sample spans some 2 million clones, 90% to 95% being singletons. The specimen sequenced was naive CD4+ T cells sorted from blood. Stated subset: CD45RA+ positively selected. These receptors were obtained from a man between 18 and 29 years old in good health.

This clone was detected only a few times. The chain links TRBV27 to TRBJ2-2; 7 nucleotides line up with TRBD1. This CDR3 comprises 14 residues. Germline CDR1 and CDR2: MNHEY and SMNVEV (reference sequence). J was trimmed by 4 bases and V by 5 bases; bases with no gene match: 4. CDR3 loop: CASSQGQSTGELFF. In DNA, the CDR3 is TGTGCCAGCAGTCAGGGACAGTCCACCGGGGAGCTGTTTTTT.

The J gene is TRBJ2-7, the V gene TRBV6-6; D remains ambiguous. The CDR3 sequence is 12 residues long. Looked up from germline, CDR1 is MNHNY and CDR2 is SVGAGI (reference sequence). V lost 6 bases and J lost 5, with 11 bases in between. CDR3 sequence: CASRISLNEQYF. DNA for the CDR3: TGTGCCAGCAGGATCAGCCTGAACGAGCAGTACTTC.

The chain recombines TRBV6-9 with TRBJ2-7; 7 nucleotides match TRBD2. This CDR3 is built from 15 residues. Germline values: CDR1 MNHGY, CDR2 SVAAGI. The J segment lost 4 bases and the V segment lost 3 bases, leaving 9 bases of the junction unmatched. The CDR3 loop reads CASSYSDRGSYEQYF. As DNA, the CDR3 is TGTGCCAGCAGTTACTCCGATCGCGGGAGTTACGAGCAGTACTTC.

With respect to this clone: Other DNA sequences from this sample encode an identical CDR3 as well. V and J are TRBV11-2 and TRBJ2-7; D remains unclear. CDR1 and CDR2 from the germline V gene are SGHAT and FQNNGV. The CDR3 consists of 13 residues. Between the trimmed V and J ends, which lost 1 base and 3 bases, there was a span of 7 bases. The CDR3 DNA follows: TGTGCCAGCAGCTTAGGTCAGAACTACGAGCAGTACTTC. This encodes CASSLGQNYEQYF.

V and J are TRBV19 and TRBJ2-5; no reliable D call. Germline values: CDR1 LNHDA, CDR2 SQIVND (reference sequence). The ends were cut back, 4 bases at V and 5 bases at J, with 23 bases in the middle. The CDR3 covers 17 residues. CDR3 in amino acids: CASSSSGGYPPIETQYF. Here the CDR3 DNA reads TGTGCCAGTAGTAGTAGTGGTGGCTACCCCCCGATTGAGACCCAGTACTTC.

The V call is TRBV7-9, the J call TRBJ2-5; D gene ambiguous. The length of the CDR3 is 15 residues. The V gene's germline CDR1 is SEHNR and CDR2 FQNEAQ (reference sequence). V was pared by 5 bases and J by 1 base, with 14 bases between. This CDR3 reads CASSVGRSFQETQYF. The CDR3 region has the DNA TGTGCCAGCAGCGTCGGACGCAGCTTCCAAGAGACCCAGTACTTC.

The gene calls are TRBV4-1 and TRBJ1-1, with D uncertain. CDR3 length: 14 amino acids. Trimming left V 5 bases short and J 8 bases short, with 18 bases between. The germline CDR1 and CDR2 sequences are MGHRA and YSYEKL. The CDR3 sequence: CASSARTGRHEAFF. The CDR3 DNA reads TGCGCCAGCAGCGCTCGCACGGGCAGGCACGAAGCTTTCTTT.

The rearrangement joins TRBV2 to TRBJ1-1; D perhaps matches TRBD1 (6 bases). In germline, CDR1 is SNHLY, CDR2 FYNNEI. Trimming took off 4 bases at V and 5 bases at J, with 17 bases between the two ends. The CDR3 sequence is 15 residues long. The CDR3 region has the DNA TGTGCCAGCAGTGCACACCTAGCAGGGGAAACTGAAGCTTTCTTT. Protein: CASSAHLAGETEAFF.

This clone has only one observation. The rearrangement links TRBV4-1 to TRBJ2-3, with TRBD2 as a possible D gene (6 bases). Germline lookup yields CDR1 MGHRA and CDR2 YSYEKL. The CDR3 loop spans 19 amino acids. V gave up 0 bases and J gave up 1 base, with 20 bases separating them. CDR3 in DNA: TGCGCCAGCAGCCAAGATCCTGTAGGGAGGAGTGCCGGCACAGATACGCAGTATTTT. Translated: CASSQDPVGRSAGTDTQYF.

This rearrangement joins TRBV7-2 to TRBJ2-3, with 11 bases fitting TRBD2. The germline V gene has CDR1 SGHTA and CDR2 FQGNSA. V lost 2 bases, J lost 14 bases, and 6 bases stayed unmatched. The CDR3 consists of 13 residues. The CDR3 DNA is TGTGCCAGCAGCTTACAACTAGCGGGAGAAGTGTATTTT. This codes for CASSLQLAGEVYF. Using reference TRBV7-2 and TRBJ2-3 for the parts outside the CDR3, the full variable domain is GAGVSQSPSNKVTEKGKDVELRCDPISGHTALYWYRQSLGQGLEFLIYFQGNSAPDKSGLPSDRFSAERTGGSVSTLTIQRTQQEDSAVYLCASSLQLAGEVYFGPGTRLTVL.

This clone was seen once. This same CDR3 is encoded by further DNA sequences in the sample. This chain uses TRBV5-4 with TRBJ2-1; possibly TRBD2 for D (6 bases). The germline V and J ends were trimmed by 0 bases and 2 bases, with 12 bases remaining between them. Germline CDR1 and CDR2: SGHNT and YYREEE (reference sequence). The CDR3 covers 16 residues. The CDR3 loop reads CASSLGSSGAYNEQFF. As DNA, the CDR3 is TGTGCCAGCAGCTTGGGGAGTAGCGGAGCCTACAATGAGCAGTTCTTC.

This chain joins TRBV9 and TRBJ2-1; D is perhaps TRBD2 (6 bases). Per germline, CDR1 SGDLS and CDR2 YYNGEE. The CDR3 spans 16 residues. V lost 3 bases, J lost 7 bases, and 20 bases lay in between. DNA of the CDR3: TGTGCCAGCAGCGCCGGGGGTAGCGGAGAAGGGAATGAGCAGTTCTTC. Protein sequence: CASSAGGSGEGNEQFF.

The V gene is TRBV6-1, the J gene TRBJ2-5, with TRBD1 matching over 8 bases. Looked up from germline, CDR1 is MNHNS and CDR2 is SASEGT. The CDR3 covers 15 residues. J was trimmed by 2 bases and V by 4 bases; bases with no gene match: 6. This CDR3 reads CASSAWTGKQETQYF. CDR3 DNA sequence: TGTGCCAGCAGTGCCTGGACAGGGAAACAAGAGACCCAGTACTTC.

V is TRBV27 and J is TRBJ1-2, with unresolved D. The ends were cut back, 6 bases at V and 3 bases at J, with 17 bases in the middle. Germline loops: CDR1 MNHEY, CDR2 SMNVEV (reference sequence). This CDR3 contains 15 residues. CDR3: CASSRDRTHYYGYTF. In nucleotides, the CDR3 is TGTGCCAGCAGCCGTGACCGAACGCACTACTATGGCTACACCTTC.

The CDR3 region has the DNA TGTGCCATCAGTCGAGTCCTGAGCCCAGATACGCAGTATTTT. Protein product: CAISRVLSPDTQYF. The V gene is TRBV10-3, the J gene TRBJ2-3; D is unresolved. CDR1 is ENHRY, CDR2 SYGVKD, per germline. The CDR3 is 14 residues long. The V end lost 5 bases, the J end lost 4 bases, and 13 bases lay between the germline ends.

V is TRBV5-1 and J is TRBJ2-3, with TRBD2 matching 10 bases. Germline CDR1 reads SGHRS; CDR2 reads YFSETQ. With V trimmed by 3 bases and J by 2 bases, 6 bases remained unmatched. The CDR3 length is 16 residues. The CDR3 DNA sequence: TGCGCCAGCAGCTATGCTAGCGGGAGAAACACAGATACGCAGTATTTT. The encoded protein is CASSYASGRNTDTQYF.

The V call is TRBV18, the J call TRBJ2-7; 7 bases are a match to TRBD1. Germline loops: CDR1 KGHSH, CDR2 LQKENI. The CDR3 has 15 residues. The ends lost 3 bases at V and 1 base at J; junction bases unmatched: 6. The chain's CDR3 is CASSPETGISYEQYF. The CDR3 bases are TGTGCCAGCTCACCGGAGACAGGGATTTCCTACGAGCAGTACTTC.

The J gene is TRBJ2-5, the V gene TRBV7-2; no firm D call. This CDR3 is built from 12 residues. Trimming cost V 1 base and J 4 bases, with 4 bases left between them. The germline gives CDR1 SGHTA, CDR2 FQGNSA. In DNA form, the CDR3 reads TGTGCCAGCAGCTTAGTTTTAGAGACCCAGTACTTC. Amino acid sequence: CASSLVLETQYF.

CDR3 loop: CASSLGVLASEGTDTQYF. In nucleotides, the CDR3 is TGTGCCAGCAGCTTAGGAGTGCTAGCCTCCGAGGGGACAGATACGCAGTATTTT. The V and J genes are TRBV11-3 and TRBJ2-3; either TRBD1 or TRBD2 may fit D (5 bases each). Germline loops: CDR1 SGHNT, CDR2 YENEEA. This CDR3 comprises 18 residues. Between the trimmed V and J ends, which lost 1 base and 3 bases, there was a span of 20 bases.

This CDR3 is CASTIAGGRNEQFF. CDR3 DNA sequence: TGTGCCAGCACGATAGCGGGGGGGCGCAATGAGCAGTTCTTC. This chain uses TRBV2 with TRBJ2-1; 11 nucleotides agree with TRBD2. V lost 7 bases to trimming and J lost 6 bases; unmatched junction nucleotides: 5. The CDR3 extends over 14 amino acids. The germline gives CDR1 SNHLY, CDR2 FYNNEI.

The chain is built from TRBV7-2 and TRBJ2-1; tentatively, D is TRBD2 (6 bases). Germline V gene lookup returns CDR1 SGHTA and CDR2 FQGNSA. The CDR3 sequence is 13 residues long. Trimming removed 1 base at V and 12 bases at J, with 13 bases between. As DNA, the CDR3 is TGTGCCAGCAGCTTAGTGCGCATCGGGGGGCAGTTCTTC. It specifies CASSLVRIGGQFF.

V is TRBV29-1 and J is TRBJ1-1; the D gene is possibly TRBD1 (6 bases). CDR1 is SQVTM, CDR2 ANQGSEA, per germline. V was cut by 7 bases and J by 5 bases, with 17 bases left in between. The CDR3 spans 13 residues. The CDR3 DNA reads as TGCAGCGCTGCTGGGGGGCCGAATACTGAAGCTTTCTTT. This sequence encodes CSAAGGPNTEAFF.

This rearrangement joins TRBV27 to TRBJ1-6; D remains ambiguous. The CDR3 consists of 13 residues. Between the trimmed V and J ends, which lost 3 bases and 7 bases, there was a span of 7 bases. CDR1 and CDR2 from the germline V gene are MNHEY and SMNVEV (reference sequence). The CDR3 DNA reads TGTGCCAGCAGTTTGGCGGAGAATTCACCCCTCCACTTT. The encoded protein is CASSLAENSPLHF.

Comment on this clone: Other DNA variants within this sample encode the same CDR3. The V call is TRBV2, the J call TRBJ1-5; TRBD1 matches at 9 bases. The ends lost 7 bases at V and 2 bases at J; junction bases unmatched: 6. The CDR3 contains 15 residues. CDR1 is SNHLY and CDR2 is FYNNEI in the germline V gene. The CDR3 sequence is CASNPDRGGNQPQHF. The CDR3 DNA sequence: TGTGCCAGCAATCCCGACAGGGGGGGCAATCAGCCCCAGCATTTT. Full variable domain (remainder filled in from reference TRBV2 and TRBJ1-5): EPEVTQTPSHQVTQMGQEVILRCVPISNHLYFYWYRQILGQKVEFLVSFYNNEISEKSEIFDDQFSVERPDGSNFTLKIRSTKLEDSAMYFCASNPDRGGNQPQHFGDGTRLSIL.

This clone was recorded only once. This chain connects TRBV7-8 to TRBJ2-1; 7 bases align to TRBD2. The CDR3 length is 14 residues. V was clipped by 2 bases and J by 10 bases; unmatched bases: 8. Germline CDR1 SGHVS, CDR2 FQNEAQ. The CDR3 here is CASSLRTSFTEQFF. The CDR3 DNA reads as TGTGCCAGCAGCTTACGGACTAGTTTCACGGAGCAGTTCTTC.

The sample holds a few counts of this clone. The chain has TRBV28 and TRBJ2-7, with D tentatively TRBD1 (6 bases). Deletions cut 8 bases from V and 0 bases from J, with 14 bases between. CDR1 and CDR2 (germline): MDHEN, SYDVKM. CDR3 length: 14 amino acids. The CDR3 spells CASPGTGSSYEQYF. CDR3 in DNA: TGTGCCAGCCCCGGAACAGGGAGCTCCTACGAGCAGTACTTC.

The gene calls are TRBV5-1 and TRBJ2-2; D tentatively reads TRBD1 or TRBD2 (5 bases each). Germline V CDR1 and CDR2: SGHRS, YFSETQ. Trimming took off 4 bases at V and 7 bases at J, with 14 bases between the two ends. The CDR3 contains 14 residues. The CDR3 loop is CASSLRGHHGELFF. The CDR3 DNA reads TGCGCCAGCAGCCTCCGGGGCCATCACGGGGAGCTGTTTTTT.